These T cell receptor beta chains were read from a single sample in a study of T-cell memory formation after mild COVID-19. In TCRdb, the 5' RACE reads were re-called with MiXCR into one record per CDR3 protein. The data show about 340,000 distinct CDR3 sequences, more than 20% seen once. Sequencing was carried out using PBMCs or a T cell subset sorted from them (not recorded which). These receptors were collected from a man in his late teens or twenties who had mild COVID-19 (a few samples of this study predate the infection). Cell type and time point are not known. The CDR3 runs from the conserved cysteine through the conserved F or W. The order of the fields is V gene, D gene, J gene, clone size, CDR3 DNA, CDR3 protein. D genes are given only for firm matches. Not all rows give a size; the values are once, few, many and, for expanded clones, a class.

>TRBV12-3/TRBV12-4|TRBD1|TRBJ1-5|few
TGTGCCAGCAGTCGGGGACAGGGAGTCGATCAGCCCCAGCATTTT
CASSRGQGVDQPQHF
>TRBV2|.|TRBJ2-2|.
TGTGCCAGCAGTTTCCTCAGGGGAGCGGGGGAGCTGTTTTTT
CASSFLRGAGELFF
>TRBV27|.|TRBJ1-5|.
TGTGCCAGCAGGGACAATAGCAATCAGCCCCAGCATTTT
CASRDNSNQPQHF
>TRBV24-1|.|TRBJ2-5|.
TGTGCCACCAGTGATTTGGGGGAGGAGACCCAGTACTTC
CATSDLGEETQYF
>TRBV25-1|.|TRBJ2-5|.
TGTGCCAGCAGTGACGGCTTCATACAAGAGACCCAGTACTTC
CASSDGFIQETQYF
>TRBV29-1|.|TRBJ1-1|.
TGCAGCTCCCACTTGGCAATCAGCACTGAAGCTTTCTTT
CSSHLAISTEAFF
>TRBV5-1|.|TRBJ2-1|few
TGCGCCACCCGGGCCGGGGTCGGGTACAATGAGCAGTTCTTC
CATRAGVGYNEQFF
>TRBV5-5|.|TRBJ1-1|.
TGTGCCAGGAAGACTCATTACAGCACTGAAGCTTTCTTT
CARKTHYSTEAFF
>TRBV5-1|.|TRBJ2-3|many
TGCGCCAGCAGCTTGTTGGATCCCACCACAGATACGCAGTATTTT
CASSLLDPTTDTQYF
>TRBV10-3|.|TRBJ2-1|.
TGTGCCATCAGTGAGACGTTTGATGAGCAGTTCTTC
CAISETFDEQFF
>TRBV4-1|.|TRBJ2-7|.
TGCGCCAGCAGCCAAGTAGGAGTCATCACTAAAAACTACGAGCAGTACTTC
CASSQVGVITKNYEQYF
>TRBV6-2/TRBV6-3|.|TRBJ2-5|.
TGTGCCAGCAGTTACCACCCACTTCGGCAGACCCAGTACTTC
CASSYHPLRQTQYF
>TRBV5-4|TRBD2|TRBJ2-1|.
TGTGCCAGCAGACCCACTAGCGGGGGGGCTGTGGATGAGCAGTTCTTC
CASRPTSGGAVDEQFF
>TRBV20-1|.|TRBJ2-3|few
TGCAGTGCTAGAGACCCTGGCACAGATACGCAGTATTTT
CSARDPGTDTQYF
>TRBV7-2|.|TRBJ1-5|.
TGTGCCAGCAGCTTAGCGGGCAGCTCGCATCAGCCCCAGCATTTT
CASSLAGSSHQPQHF
>TRBV11-1|.|TRBJ2-5|.
TGTGCCAGCAGCTCCGAGCAGGTCAGGATAACCGGAGAGACCCAGTACTTC
CASSSEQVRITGETQYF
>TRBV12-3/TRBV12-4|TRBD1|TRBJ2-7|few
TGTGCCAGCAGCCCCCGCGGGACAGGGGGGCCCGAGCAGTACTTC
CASSPRGTGGPEQYF
>TRBV5-1|TRBD1|TRBJ1-2|.
TGCGCCAGCAGCTTGGGCCGGCGGCGCGTCGGACAGGGGGCGGAATATGGCTACACCTTC
CASSLGRRRVGQGAEYGYTF
>TRBV27|TRBD2|TRBJ2-3|.
TGTGCCAGCAGTTCACCATGGGGGGACTATACAGATACGCAGTATTTT
CASSSPWGDYTDTQYF
>TRBV6-5|.|TRBJ1-2|many
TGTGCCAGCAGCCCCGCAGGGGCAGCTAACTATGGCTACACCTTC
CASSPAGAANYGYTF
>TRBV5-1|.|TRBJ2-1|.
TGCGCCAGCAGCCTTCGGGCGGGGTACAATGAGCAGTTCTTC
CASSLRAGYNEQFF
>TRBV12-3/TRBV12-4|.|TRBJ2-2|.
TGTGCCAGCAGCGCCGAGGGGGTACCCGGGGAGCTGTTTTTT
CASSAEGVPGELFF
>TRBV12-3/TRBV12-4|.|TRBJ1-1|few
TGTGCCAGCAACCGGGATGGGAGGGCTGAAGCTTTCTTT
CASNRDGRAEAFF
>TRBV29-1|.|TRBJ2-6|few
TGCAGCGCCGCACGGTCTGGGGCCAACGTCCTGACTTTC
CSAARSGANVLTF
>TRBV6-2/TRBV6-3|TRBD1|TRBJ2-1|.
TGTGACAGCAGTGGACAGGGGGCATATGAGCAGTTCTTC
CDSSGQGAYEQFF
>TRBV5-1|.|TRBJ2-5|.
TGCGCCAGCAGCTTGGCCCAGGGAGGAGGAGAGACCCAGTACTTC
CASSLAQGGGETQYF
>TRBV4-3|.|TRBJ2-7|.
TGCGCCAGCAGCCAGACTACCGCGGGTTCCTACGAGCAGTACTTC
CASSQTTAGSYEQYF
>TRBV13|.|TRBJ2-7|.
TGTGCCAGCAGCTTCCGGGGTCCGACCTACGAGCAGTACTTC
CASSFRGPTYEQYF
>TRBV5-6|TRBD1|TRBJ1-2|.
TGTGCCAGCAGAAAAGGACAGGATGGCTACACCTTC
CASRKGQDGYTF
>TRBV7-9|.|TRBJ2-5|few
TGTGCCAGCAGCCCTAACTCCCCGACAGTGCCTCAAGAGACCCAGTACTTC
CASSPNSPTVPQETQYF
>TRBV12-3/TRBV12-4|.|TRBJ1-2|.
TGTGCCAGCAGTTTCGGCCTGGCGGGGCGATATGGCTACACCTTC
CASSFGLAGRYGYTF
>TRBV2|.|TRBJ2-3|.
TGTGCCAGTGCAGGTTCGAGCACAGATACGCAGTATTTT
CASAGSSTDTQYF
>TRBV18|.|TRBJ2-3|.
TGTGCCAGCTCACCCAGACATACAGATACGCAGTATTTT
CASSPRHTDTQYF
>TRBV5-1|.|TRBJ2-5|few
TGCGCCAGCAGCTTGGACCCTGGGGGGACCCAGTACTTC
CASSLDPGGTQYF
>TRBV28|.|TRBJ2-1|.
TGTGCCAGCAGTATAAGTCCGGGGGTCCCCTACAATGAGCAGTTCTTC
CASSISPGVPYNEQFF
>TRBV18|TRBD1|TRBJ2-7|few
TGTGCCAGCTCACGCGGGACAGGGTCCCTCTTCACCTACGAGCAGTACTTC
CASSRGTGSLFTYEQYF
>TRBV12-3/TRBV12-4|.|TRBJ2-7|.
TGTGCAAGCAGCTGGGGTAGATACGAGCAGTACTTC
CASSWGRYEQYF
>TRBV4-1|.|TRBJ2-2|many
TGCGCCAGCAGCCTTAGAGGAACCGGGGAGCTGTTTTTT
CASSLRGTGELFF